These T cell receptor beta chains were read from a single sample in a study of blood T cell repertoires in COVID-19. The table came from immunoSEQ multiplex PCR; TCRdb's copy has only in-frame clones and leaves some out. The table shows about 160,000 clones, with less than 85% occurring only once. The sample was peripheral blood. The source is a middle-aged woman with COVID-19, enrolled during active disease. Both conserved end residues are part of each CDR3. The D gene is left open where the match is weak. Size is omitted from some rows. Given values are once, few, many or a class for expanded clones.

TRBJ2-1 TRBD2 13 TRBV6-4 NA TGTGCCAGCAGTGTAAGCGGGACCAATGAGCAGTTCTTC CASSVSGTNEQFF
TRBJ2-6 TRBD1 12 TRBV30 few TGTGCCTGGAGTCTGACAGGGGAGGTCCTGACTTTC CAWSLTGEVLTF
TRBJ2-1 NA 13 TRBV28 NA TGTGCCAGCAGTAAACAGGATTGGGATGAGCAGTTCTTC CASSKQDWDEQFF
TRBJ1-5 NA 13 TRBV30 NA TGTGCCTGGAGTGGGGGGGGAACCCAGCCCCAGCATTTT CAWSGGGTQPQHF
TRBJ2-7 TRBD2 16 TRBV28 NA TGTGCCAGCAGTTCCGGGGGGGCGGAGAGTGCCTACGAGCAGTACTTC CASSSGGAESAYEQYF
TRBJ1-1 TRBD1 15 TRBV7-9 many TGTGCCAGCAGCGGGGGGGACAGGCAGAACACTGAAGCTTTCTTT CASSGGDRQNTEAFF
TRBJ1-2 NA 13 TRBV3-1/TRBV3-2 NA TGTGCCAGCCGGAGGGGAACTAACTATGGCTACACCTTC CASRRGTNYGYTF
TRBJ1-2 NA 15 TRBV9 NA TGTGCCAGCAGCGTAGGACAATCGACAGCCTATGGCTACACCTTC CASSVGQSTAYGYTF
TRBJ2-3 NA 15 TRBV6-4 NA TGTGCCAGCAGTGAGAAGGGAGACCCATCAGATACGCAGTATTTT CASSEKGDPSDTQYF
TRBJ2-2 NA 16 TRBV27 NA TGTGCCAGCAGTTTAGGGCCGTCCATTTTAACCGGGGAGCTGTTTTTT CASSLGPSILTGELFF
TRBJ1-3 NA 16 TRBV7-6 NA TGTGCCAGCAGCTTAGCTTCCGGGGACTCTGGAAACACCATATATTTT CASSLASGDSGNTIYF
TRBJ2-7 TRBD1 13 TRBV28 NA TGTGCCAGCAGTTCGACAGGGTTCCACGAGCAGTACTTC CASSSTGFHEQYF
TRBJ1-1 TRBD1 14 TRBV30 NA TGTGCCTGGAGTCGACAGGGGGCAGGCACTGAAGCTTTCTTT CAWSRQGAGTEAFF
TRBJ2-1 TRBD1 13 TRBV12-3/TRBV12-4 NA TGTGCCAGCAGTACTATAACAGGGGTTGAGCAGTTCTTC CASSTITGVEQFF
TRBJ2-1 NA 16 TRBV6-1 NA TGTGCCAGCAGTGAAGTGGCGGGAAGGGGGCTCAATGAGCAGTTCTTC CASSEVAGRGLNEQFF
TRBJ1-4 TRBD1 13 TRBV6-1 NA TGTGCCAGCAGTTATCCGCCTGACAGGGCACTGTTTTTT CASSYPPDRALFF
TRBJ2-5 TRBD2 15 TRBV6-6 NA TGTGCCAGCAATCCTGGGACTAGCGGGATGGAGACCCAGTACTTC CASNPGTSGMETQYF
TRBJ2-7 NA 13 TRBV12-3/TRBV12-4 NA TGTGCCAGCAGTTATACTAGTATCGAAGAGCAGTACTTC CASSYTSIEEQYF
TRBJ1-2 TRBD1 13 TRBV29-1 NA TGCAGCGTTGAAGATCCCGGACAGGGGCCATACACCTTC CSVEDPGQGPYTF
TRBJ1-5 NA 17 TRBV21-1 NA TGTGCCAGCAGCAAAATTACAGATATTCATAGCAATCAGCCCCAGCATTTT CASSKITDIHSNQPQHF
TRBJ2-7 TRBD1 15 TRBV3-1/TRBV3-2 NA TGTGCCAGCAGGGGTACCGGGACAGCGATCTACGAGCAGTACTTC CASRGTGTAIYEQYF
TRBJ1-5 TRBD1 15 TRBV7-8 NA TGTGCCAGCAGCTTTGATGACAGGGGGCGGCAGCCCCAGCATTTT CASSFDDRGRQPQHF
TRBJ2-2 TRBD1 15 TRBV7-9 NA TGTGCCAGCAGTTCGACAGGGACGAACACCGGGGAGCTGTTTTTT CASSSTGTNTGELFF
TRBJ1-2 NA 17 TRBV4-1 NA TGCGCCAGCAGCCAAGATCCGGAGGGAGTGCGTTACTATGGCTACACCTTC CASSQDPEGVRYYGYTF
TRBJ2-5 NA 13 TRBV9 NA TGTGCCAGCAGCTCCCCCTCAGGAGAGACCCAGTACTTC CASSSPSGETQYF